The 12 T cell receptor beta chains below were found in one sample sequenced in a study of blood T cell repertoires in COVID-19. The table came from immunoSEQ multiplex PCR; TCRdb's copy has only in-frame clones and leaves some out. The sample includes under 500,000 clones, roughly nine tenths of them seen just once. The sequencing sample was made of PBMCs or T cells enriched from blood (not recorded which). Receptors originate from a young woman with acute COVID-19.

J is TRBJ1-1 and V is TRBV4-1; 8 nucleotides match TRBD1. Per germline, CDR1 MGHRA and CDR2 YSYEKL. There are 16 residues in the CDR3. Losses at the gene ends were 4 bases for V and 1 base for J; bases not matched to a gene: 8. The CDR3 spells CASSLSQGARNTEAFF. DNA of the CDR3: TGCGCCAGCAGCCTAAGTCAGGGGGCGCGGAACACTGAAGCTTTCTTT.

This clone was counted only a few times. This chain joins TRBV7-9 and TRBJ1-1; 9 nucleotides line up with TRBD1. The CDR3 runs 14 residues. J gave up 4 bases and V 5 bases, and 5 bases lay outside the gene matches. The germline V gene encodes CDR1 SEHNR and CDR2 FQNEAQ (reference sequence). CDR3: CASSPGQGTTEAFF. The CDR3 coding sequence is TGTGCCAGCAGCCCCGGACAGGGGACCACTGAAGCTTTCTTT.

The rearrangement joins TRBV28 to TRBJ2-7; 10 bases agree with TRBD2. The CDR3 is 16 amino acids. J was trimmed by 3 bases and V by 1 base; bases with no gene match: 6. Germline assignment: CDR1 MDHEN and CDR2 SYDVKM. The CDR3 DNA follows: TGTGCCAGCAGTTTATTGGGGACTAGCGAAGACTACGAGCAGTACTTC. Its protein is CASSLLGTSEDYEQYF.

The chain uses TRBV6-4 and TRBJ2-5; 13 positions agree with TRBD2. Germline-derived CDR1 and CDR2 are MRHNA and SNTAGT. With 5 bases clipped from V and 4 bases from J, the junction kept 4 bases outside the gene matches. The CDR3 sequence is 15 residues long. The CDR3 bases are TGTGCCAGCAGTCCCGGGACTAGCGGGATAGAGACCCAGTACTTC. This translates into CASSPGTSGIETQYF.

The V and J genes are TRBV6-4 and TRBJ2-1; TRBD2 matches 14 bases. With 9 bases clipped from V and 3 bases from J, the junction kept 10 bases outside the gene matches. CDR1 MRHNA and CDR2 SNTAGT come from the germline V gene. This CDR3 has 17 amino acids. The CDR3 protein is CARPGLAGEGCYNEQFF. The DNA of the CDR3 is TGTGCCAGACCGGGACTAGCGGGAGAGGGCTGCTACAATGAGCAGTTCTTC.

About this clone: The same CDR3 arises from other DNA sequences in this sample as well. J is TRBJ2-2 and V is TRBV5-6; possibly TRBD1 for D (5 bases). There are 15 residues in the CDR3. Germline CDR1 SGHDT, CDR2 YYEEEE. The ends were cut back, 0 bases at V and 5 bases at J, with 11 bases in the middle. DNA of the CDR3: TGTGCCAGCAGCTTGGAAGGGGCGACGACCGGGGAGCTGTTTTTT. Protein sequence: CASSLEGATTGELFF.

This clone came up a few times. The chain is built from TRBV6-5 and TRBJ1-2; 7 bases are shared with TRBD1. The CDR3 spans 12 residues. Trimming at V came to 7 bases and at J to 14 bases, leaving 13 bases not matched to a gene. Germline-derived CDR1 and CDR2 are MNHEY and SVGAGI. CDR3 sequence reads: CASTPFQTGWTF. DNA for the CDR3: TGTGCCAGCACACCGTTTCAGACAGGGTGGACCTTC.

CDR3 amino acids: CASSMEGSYNSPLHF. The CDR3, as DNA: TGTGCCAGTAGTATGGAGGGCTCCTATAATTCACCCCTCCACTTT. The chain links TRBV19 to TRBJ1-6, with D unclear. The ends were cut back, 3 bases at V and 0 bases at J, with 6 bases in the middle. CDR1 and CDR2 (germline): LNHDA, SQIVND (reference sequence). This CDR3 is 15 amino acids long.

The rearrangement joins TRBV10-3 to TRBJ1-6; the match to TRBD1 covers 9 bases. CDR3 size: 15 residues. CDR1 is ENHRY and CDR2 is SYGVKD in the germline V gene. J lost 8 bases, V lost 4 bases, and 6 bases had no gene match. The CDR3 nucleotides read TGTGCCATCAGTGTGGGACAGGGAGATTATTCACCCCTCCACTTT. Translating gives CAISVGQGDYSPLHF.

The V gene is TRBV4-1, the J gene TRBJ1-3; 7 bases are shared with TRBD1. Per the germline V gene, CDR1 is MGHRA and CDR2 is YSYEKL. With V trimmed by 1 base and J by 9 bases, 6 bases remained unmatched. The CDR3 consists of 14 residues. The CDR3 reads CASSQGTGLLTIYF. The CDR3 bases are TGCGCCAGCAGCCAAGGGACAGGTCTTCTCACCATATATTTT.

The chain links TRBV5-6 to TRBJ1-6; D remains unclear. Germline V gives CDR1 SGHDT, CDR2 YYEEEE. V gave up 2 bases and J gave up 10 bases, with 10 bases separating them. The CDR3 totals 13 residues. CDR3 sequence: CASSFMGGSPLHF. CDR3 bases: TGTGCCAGCAGCTTTATGGGAGGATCACCCCTCCACTTT.

V usage is TRBV9 and J usage is TRBJ1-1, with D uncertain. The CDR3 has 15 amino acids. V lost 0 bases and J lost 1, with 10 bases in between. Per germline, CDR1 SGDLS and CDR2 YYNGEE. Here the CDR3 DNA reads TGTGCCAGCAGCGTAGAAGGGAGAGGGAACACTGAAGCTTTCTTT. It encodes CASSVEGRGNTEAFF. The variable domain in full, completed from reference TRBV9 and TRBJ1-1, reads DSGVTQTPKHLITATGQRVTLRCSPRSGDLSVYWYQQSLDQGLQFLIQYYNGEERAKGNILERFSAQQFPDLHSELNLSSLELGDSALYFCASSVEGRGNTEAFFGQGTRLTVV.